This T cell receptor beta chain was documented in a study of beta chain features in type 1 diabetes. Study as a whole: Examination of sorted cells across all samples involved more than 85,000,000 cells.

Losses at the gene ends were 4 bases for V and 2 bases for J; bases not matched to a gene: 8. CDR3 length: 15 residues. Germline CDR1 and CDR2: SGHAT and FQDESV (reference sequence). Study findings and constraints: HLA effects on TCRB rearrangement stayed unresolved here. PCR might pick shorter templates more often, in the same way for patients and controls. Moderate but significant shortening of TCRB CDR3s was recorded in all four CD4+ subsets from Type 1 diabetes patients.

Expressed TCRB transcripts were sequenced because the entire RNA isolate underwent reverse transcription. The method was immunoSEQ multiplex PCR; TCRdb's version includes in-frame clones alone and lacks a portion of them. This sample carries 330,000 or so clones, over 9.5% of them seen once, and the ten largest clones take 0.0095% to 0.012%. CD45RO/CCR7/CD25/CD127/CD95/CD27 staining was used to isolate CD4+ naive, central memory, regulatory and stem cell-like memory cells by sorting. Worth noting for this clone: Its target is not known.

The clonotype originates from a woman aged 18-29 years with type 1 diabetes. Source material: naive CD4+ T cells from blood. This chain links TRBV11-1 with TRBJ2-7, with 7 nucleotides matching TRBD2. Here the CDR3 reads CASSSTASGTYEQYF. As DNA, the CDR3 is TGTGCCAGCAGCTCCACGGCTAGCGGTACCTACGAGCAGTACTTC.